The clone carrying this TCR beta chain was recorded at least ten times. What it binds is unknown. Relative to the germline gene, one junction end is altered; a read error may explain this. The data belong to a study of spatial heterogeneity in lung cancer. Unique molecular identifiers tagged every individual TCR cDNA molecule. MiXCR was run by TCRdb on the 5' RACE reads, yielding one entry per CDR3 protein. This sample has 12,000 to 15,000 distinct CDR3 sequences, with roughly 6.6% found just once. As for time point: sample taken at primary tumor resection. Samples were donated by 72 untreated early-stage non-small cell lung cancer patients. Study-wide findings and caveats: Expanded alpha and beta TCR counts within tumors tracked tumor mutation counts.

The CDR3 is 14 amino acids. CDR1 and CDR2 from the germline V gene are DFQATT and SNEGSKA (reference sequence). The sequence derives from a male donor with early-stage non-small cell lung cancer. The starting material was lung tumor tissue, obtained at surgery. V gene TRBV20-1 combines with J gene TRBJ2-2, with D possibly matching TRBD1 (6 bases). The CDR3 loop reads CSARGQRNTGELFF. DNA of the CDR3: TGCAGTGCCAGAGGACAGAGGAACACCGGGGAGCTGTTTTTT.